This entry concerns a single T cell receptor (beta chain). This clonotype was seen a few times. Its cognate antigen has yet to be identified. No much larger clone is present one base from it, and per-base qualities are unavailable. The sample belongs to a study of T-cell memory formation after mild COVID-19 (dated by TCRdb to the early 2020s). Turning to the overall study: TCR sequence clusters from the two donors were largely donor specific. Two young, previously healthy adult volunteers, one female and one male, were included in the cohort. In two donors, T-cell clones that expanded and contracted after mild COVID-19 were followed by sequencing TCRalpha and TCRbeta repertoires longitudinally.

These reads were obtained on an Illumina NovaSeq 6000. TCRalpha and TCRbeta cDNA libraries were built by 5'RACE with constant-segment primers, adding sample barcodes and unique molecular identifiers. Trizol reagent was used to extract RNA from every sample. Library amplification was performed in two PCR steps, and a second sample barcode and Illumina TruSeq adapters were introduced in the second step. The libraries were sequenced on an Illumina NovaSeq using 2 x 150 bp paired-end reads. As for the original processing: Reads were demultiplexed and collapsed into UMI-guided consensus sequences with migec v1.2.7. Using mixcr v2.1.11, UMI consensuses were aligned to TRA and TRB V and J templates and then assembled into clonotypes. Clonotypes were classified as expanded or contracted when called significant by both edgeR and NoisET, with noise models trained on biological replicates. For edgeR calls, a false discovery rate-adjusted p below 0.01 and a log2 fold-change threshold of 1 were applied. PCA with hierarchical clustering of max-normalized trajectories of the 1000 most abundant clonotypes was used as exploratory dynamics analysis. Each responding clone was given a CD4 or CD8 phenotype based on the CD4+ and CD8+ repertoires, which had been sequenced separately. TCRdb reanalyzed the raw reads on its own, using fastp at Q25 for trimming and MiXCR for clone calling, and kept in-frame beta chains. Records with the same CDR3 protein are collapsed into one entry carrying the most frequent genes and DNA. The V and J calls were not made by the authors but by TCRdb's processing. The sample records roughly 200,000 distinct CDR3 sequences, roughly 17% of which are singletons. The ten largest clones add up to approximately 2% of the sample.

Ficoll-Paque density gradient centrifugation was used to isolate PBMCs. CDR1 is given as SGHDN and CDR2 as FVKESK, both from the germline V gene. From cysteine to phenylalanine, the CDR3 is 16 amino acids long. The CDR3 DNA has 48 bases and is translated from base 1. At the junction V is shortened by 4 bases and J by 8 bases; bases outside the gene matches: 11. The research as a whole found: Some responding clones were detected in pre-infection memory, which suggested that pre-existing cross-reactive memory T cells had joined the SARS-CoV-2 response. Clones contracting from day 15 to 85 had balanced CD4/CD8 phenotypes, while a second wave expanding from day 15 to 37 was biased towards CD4+. Only two mild cases were covered in the study, and larger cohorts including severe cases with pre-infection samples were considered necessary. Contracting CD4+ clones turned up mainly in the CM and EM memory subsets, whereas EMRA was where CD8+ clones were enriched. SARS-CoV-2 specificity was not confirmed for the second-wave clones peaking on day 37.

Sequencing was carried out using PBMCs or a T cell subset sorted from them (not recorded which). The chain links TRBV14 with TRBJ2-1; 10 central bases correspond to TRBD2. The TCR sequence derives from an adult woman who had mild COVID-19 (a few samples of this study predate the infection). The sample titles of this study are shuffled in the database, so cell type and time point are left out; the donor was told from shared clones. The CDR3: CASSRPSGSGIDEQFF. At the DNA level, the sequence is TGTGCCAGCAGCCGCCCTAGCGGGAGTGGTATCGATGAGCAGTTCTTC.